The text below deals with one TCR beta chain. The sample originates from a study of T cells in tumors after PD-1 blockade. For the study at large: Daily vismodegib 150 mg continued in a subset of anti-PD-1-treated patients.

Genomic DNA template from tumor biopsies or peripheral blood, about 600 ng to 6,004 ng input. The ends lost 2 bases at V and 4 bases at J; junction bases unmatched: 5. CDR1 SGHRS and CDR2 YFSETQ come from the germline V gene. The CDR3 is 17 amino acids. The repertoire was sequenced with immunoSEQ multiplex PCR; TCRdb's copy has only in-frame clones and lacks some. The sample has around 50,000 clones; around four fifths are singletons. The rearrangement joins TRBV5-1 to TRBJ2-1; 14 bases align to TRBD2. The sequence was obtained from a human donor with advanced basal cell or squamous cell carcinoma (not recorded which). The sample consisted of PBMCs, taken before anti-PD-1 therapy. CDR3 protein: CASSFPRLAGGYNEQFF. In nucleotides, the CDR3 is TGCGCCAGCAGCTTCCCCAGACTAGCGGGAGGGTACAATGAGCAGTTCTTC.